The clone carrying this T cell receptor (beta chain) has only a few counts. This sample was included in a study of blood T cell repertoires in COVID-19. As for the study in general: Some COVID-19 samples were acute and others convalescent; all came from the United States, Italy and Spain. In each case, the material was cDNA or gDNA derived from T cells, B-cell-depleted T cells, or PBMCs.

Original analysis: Estimation of nucleated cell counts was performed using reference gene primer amplification. TCRdb's copy holds only in-frame clones and misses some; the assay was immunoSEQ multiplex PCR. V and J calls and clone size follow that table, whereas D and trimming were derived from the DNA. The sample comprises under 140,000 clones, roughly 80% of which are singletons, and about 15% rests with the top ten. Sequencing used peripheral blood. The TCR comes from a woman aged 55-69 years with acute or convalescent COVID-19.

Here the CDR3 DNA reads TGCGCCAGCAGCTTGGAGGGGCGTAGAGATGAAGCTTTCTTT. Translated, it gives CASSLEGRRDEAFF. The chain is built from TRBV5-1 and TRBJ1-1; D perhaps matches TRBD1 (5 bases). The germline V gene has CDR1 SGHRS and CDR2 YFSETQ. The CDR3 runs 14 residues. The V gene lost 0 bases and the J gene lost 7 bases, with 13 bases spanning the gap.